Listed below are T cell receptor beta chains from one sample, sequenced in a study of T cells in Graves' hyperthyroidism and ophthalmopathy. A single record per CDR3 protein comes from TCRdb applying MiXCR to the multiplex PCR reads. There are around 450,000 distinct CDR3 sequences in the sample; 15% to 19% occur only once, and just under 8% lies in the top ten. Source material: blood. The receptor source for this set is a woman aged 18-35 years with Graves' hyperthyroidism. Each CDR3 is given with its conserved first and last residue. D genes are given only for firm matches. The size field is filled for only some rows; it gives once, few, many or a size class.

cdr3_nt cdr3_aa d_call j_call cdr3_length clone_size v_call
TGCAGTGCTAGAGTCCCTGTTGCGGGTCTGAGCAATCAGCCCCAGCATTTT CSARVPVAGLSNQPQHF NA TRBJ1-5 17 many TRBV20-1
TGTGCCAGTAGTATACCCTCCGGGGGTGTCAACTATGGCTACACCTTC CASSIPSGGVNYGYTF NA TRBJ1-2 16 NA TRBV19
TGCGCCAGCAGCTCGATACAGGGGATCGAGACCCAGTACTTC CASSSIQGIETQYF TRBD1 TRBJ2-5 14 many TRBV5-1
TGTGCCAGCAGTTTACAGTCCAGCTCCTACGAGCAGTACTTC CASSLQSSSYEQYF NA TRBJ2-7 14 many TRBV27
TGTGCCAGCAGCTTCCGGGGACAGCATATGAGATATGGCTACACCTTC CASSFRGQHMRYGYTF TRBD1 TRBJ1-2 16 many TRBV13
TGTGCCAGCAGTTTCGCTGTGAGCACAGGGCATGAGCAGTTCTTC CASSFAVSTGHEQFF NA TRBJ2-1 15 many TRBV6-1
TGTGCCAGTAGTACCCCAGTAGCTAACTATGGCTACACCTTC CASSTPVANYGYTF NA TRBJ1-2 14 NA TRBV19
TGTGCCAGCTCACCTACACGGGCAACTAATGAAAAACTGTTTTTT CASSPTRATNEKLFF NA TRBJ1-4 15 many TRBV18
TGTGCCAGCAGTTTATCATGGGGCGGGGAGCTGTTTTTT CASSLSWGGELFF NA TRBJ2-2 13 many TRBV28
TGCGCCAGCCGGGCTAGCGGGGTAAACATTCAGTACTTC CASRASGVNIQYF TRBD2 TRBJ2-4 13 NA TRBV5-1
TGTGCAAGTCTAGCGGGGGGGCCGGACGAGCAGTACTTC CASLAGGPDEQYF TRBD2 TRBJ2-7 13 NA TRBV28
TGTGCCAGCAGTGAAGGCTCACCCGGCATTACCGGGGAGCTGTTTTTT CASSEGSPGITGELFF NA TRBJ2-2 16 NA TRBV2
TGCGCCAGCAGCTTGGTACCGGAACACTACAATGAGCAGTTCTTC CASSLVPEHYNEQFF NA TRBJ2-1 15 few TRBV5-1
TGCAGTGCTGGGCCCTCCAACCAGCCCCAGCATTTT CSAGPSNQPQHF NA TRBJ1-5 12 NA TRBV20-1
TGCGCCAGCAGCAGGCCAGAGGAGACTAGCACAGATACGCAGTATTTT CASSRPEETSTDTQYF NA TRBJ2-3 16 many TRBV5-1
TGTGCCACCAAGGGTAATGAAAAACTGTTTTTT CATKGNEKLFF NA TRBJ1-4 11 NA TRBV27
TGCAGTGCTAGAGACAAGATCACAGGGAGCTCCTACAATGAGCAGTTCTTC CSARDKITGSSYNEQFF NA TRBJ2-1 17 many TRBV20-1
TGTGCCACCAGGACAGGGGCTGGGGCCAACGTCCTGACTTTC CATRTGAGANVLTF TRBD1 TRBJ2-6 14 many TRBV12-3/TRBV12-4
TGCGCCAGCAGCTCGGGGTTAGCGGGAGGTCCTCAAGAGACCCAGTACTTC CASSSGLAGGPQETQYF TRBD2 TRBJ2-5 17 many TRBV5-1
TGTGCCATCAGTCCTCTAGCGGGGGGGACCTACGAGCAGTACTTC CAISPLAGGTYEQYF TRBD2 TRBJ2-7 15 many TRBV10-3